The rows below give T cell receptor beta chains drawn from one sample of a study of blood T cell repertoires in COVID-19. Here immunoSEQ multiplex PCR was the method, and the copy in TCRdb shows in-frame clones only, minus some. The sample contains 200,000 to 250,000 clones, 70% to 90% of which appear only once. Sequencing was carried out using PBMCs or T cells enriched from blood (not recorded which). The receptors derive from a man younger than 45 who had recovered from COVID-19. CDR3s include the opening cysteine and the closing phenylalanine or tryptophan. Clone sizes are given selectively: once, few, many, or a class where the clone is expanded.

clone_size: once; j_call: TRBJ1-1; v_call: TRBV4-2; cdr3_aa: CASSQDQAGPEAFF
clone_size: NA; j_call: TRBJ2-7; v_call: TRBV7-8; cdr3_aa: CASSLVAGQGFYEQYF
clone_size: NA; j_call: TRBJ2-7; v_call: TRBV10-2; cdr3_aa: CASRNTRGLYEQYF
clone_size: NA; j_call: TRBJ2-6; v_call: TRBV5-6; cdr3_aa: CASSPLSRAGGANVLTF
clone_size: few; j_call: TRBJ2-3; v_call: TRBV11-2; cdr3_aa: CASSLEGGGQYF
clone_size: NA; j_call: TRBJ1-1; v_call: TRBV10-3; cdr3_aa: CAISEYPGQQEAFF
clone_size: NA; j_call: TRBJ2-5; v_call: TRBV5-1; cdr3_aa: CASSLGRQETQYF
clone_size: NA; j_call: TRBJ1-3; v_call: TRBV6-5; cdr3_aa: CASRDTTNGNTIYF
clone_size: NA; j_call: TRBJ2-2; v_call: TRBV5-3; cdr3_aa: CARSFDSPGELFF
clone_size: once; j_call: TRBJ1-3; v_call: TRBV19; cdr3_aa: CASSMEGSSGNTIYF
clone_size: once; j_call: TRBJ1-6; v_call: TRBV6-6; cdr3_aa: CASSSSTGSSPLHF
clone_size: NA; j_call: TRBJ2-2; v_call: TRBV24-1; cdr3_aa: CGLMSWGRTGELFF
clone_size: few; j_call: TRBJ2-2; v_call: TRBV5-1; cdr3_aa: CASSLGPGQGNTGELFF
clone_size: NA; j_call: TRBJ2-7; v_call: TRBV9; cdr3_aa: CASSVAPAGAYEQYF
clone_size: NA; j_call: TRBJ1-2; v_call: TRBV7-2; cdr3_aa: CASSLVTEVYGYTF
clone_size: NA; j_call: TRBJ1-1; v_call: TRBV28; cdr3_aa: CASGFRDTEAFF
clone_size: NA; j_call: TRBJ2-3; v_call: TRBV5-1; cdr3_aa: CASSPAGGTDTQYF
clone_size: NA; j_call: TRBJ2-7; v_call: TRBV19; cdr3_aa: CASSSSGRFHEQYF
clone_size: once; j_call: TRBJ2-5; v_call: TRBV19; cdr3_aa: CASSIGSSGRSETQYF
clone_size: few; j_call: TRBJ2-7; v_call: TRBV28; cdr3_aa: CASSLAANYEQYF
clone_size: NA; j_call: TRBJ1-5; v_call: TRBV24-1; cdr3_aa: CATSSGTANQPQHF
clone_size: NA; j_call: TRBJ1-5; v_call: TRBV19; cdr3_aa: CASSSRLMLSNQPQHF
clone_size: NA; j_call: TRBJ1-5; v_call: TRBV5-1; cdr3_aa: CASSLGGYQPQHF
clone_size: few; j_call: TRBJ1-5; v_call: TRBV25-1; cdr3_aa: CASSEVGSQPQHF
clone_size: NA; j_call: TRBJ1-1; v_call: TRBV14; cdr3_aa: CASSLWREGNTEAFF
clone_size: NA; j_call: TRBJ2-3; v_call: TRBV6-5; cdr3_aa: CASTFSQGYTDTQYF
clone_size: NA; j_call: TRBJ2-2; v_call: TRBV7-9; cdr3_aa: CASSLSRNTGELFF
clone_size: NA; j_call: TRBJ2-3; v_call: TRBV27; cdr3_aa: CASSIPTGRAADTQYF
clone_size: NA; j_call: TRBJ2-2; v_call: TRBV5-4; cdr3_aa: CASSSGITGELFF
clone_size: NA; j_call: TRBJ2-3; v_call: TRBV6-5; cdr3_aa: CASTKGNTQYF
clone_size: few; j_call: TRBJ2-7; v_call: TRBV28; cdr3_aa: CASSLPGTGAYEQYF
clone_size: NA; j_call: TRBJ1-5; v_call: TRBV24-1; cdr3_aa: CATSEGTENQPQHF
clone_size: NA; j_call: TRBJ2-3; v_call: TRBV19; cdr3_aa: CASSIVGVTDTQYF
clone_size: NA; j_call: TRBJ2-7; v_call: TRBV7-9; cdr3_aa: CASSLAGGNEQYF
clone_size: NA; j_call: TRBJ1-1; v_call: TRBV6-5; cdr3_aa: CASSSRDKAFF
clone_size: NA; j_call: TRBJ1-5; v_call: TRBV6-5; cdr3_aa: CATRAGDLQPQHF
clone_size: NA; j_call: TRBJ1-1; v_call: TRBV7-2; cdr3_aa: CASSLLFTGDTEAFF
clone_size: NA; j_call: TRBJ2-2; v_call: TRBV9; cdr3_aa: CASSVSGGEYTGELFF
clone_size: NA; j_call: TRBJ2-5; v_call: TRBV3-1/TRBV3-2; cdr3_aa: CASSPGLAGIQETQYF
clone_size: NA; j_call: TRBJ2-1; v_call: TRBV27; cdr3_aa: CASSWGGTGNEQFF
clone_size: NA; j_call: TRBJ2-7; v_call: TRBV30; cdr3_aa: CAWKPGQSYEQYF
clone_size: NA; j_call: TRBJ2-7; v_call: TRBV28; cdr3_aa: CASTTLTSTLDEQYF
clone_size: NA; j_call: TRBJ2-3; v_call: TRBV30; cdr3_aa: CAWSHRTSGPDTQYF
clone_size: few; j_call: TRBJ1-5; v_call: TRBV7-4; cdr3_aa: CASTDRYGGGSNQPQHF
clone_size: NA; j_call: TRBJ2-5; v_call: TRBV12-3/TRBV12-4; cdr3_aa: CASSFGGAGTQYF
clone_size: NA; j_call: TRBJ1-3; v_call: TRBV7-2; cdr3_aa: CASSRVGQGSGNTIYF
clone_size: NA; j_call: TRBJ2-7; v_call: TRBV7-9; cdr3_aa: CASTQDRGIIQPYEQYF
clone_size: NA; j_call: TRBJ2-2; v_call: TRBV7-9; cdr3_aa: CASSSHDGTISIPTGELFF
clone_size: once; j_call: TRBJ2-7; v_call: TRBV5-1; cdr3_aa: CASSLGGTGSYEQYF
clone_size: NA; j_call: TRBJ2-1; v_call: TRBV6-2/TRBV6-3; cdr3_aa: CASSYSPPEEQFF
clone_size: NA; j_call: TRBJ1-2; v_call: TRBV24-1; cdr3_aa: CATSGQGSGYTF
clone_size: NA; j_call: TRBJ2-2; v_call: TRBV7-9; cdr3_aa: CASSQTSGANTGELFF
clone_size: NA; j_call: TRBJ1-2; v_call: TRBV19; cdr3_aa: CASRLGSGTLNNYGYTF
clone_size: NA; j_call: TRBJ2-1; v_call: TRBV6-2/TRBV6-3; cdr3_aa: CASSYRGLYNEQFF
clone_size: NA; j_call: TRBJ2-7; v_call: TRBV29-1; cdr3_aa: CSVEGGNEQYF